This T cell receptor beta chain was sequenced during a study of blood T cell repertoires in COVID-19. Study-wide context: Whether acute or convalescent, the COVID-19 samples came from the United States, Italy and Spain.

This clone has only one observation. This specimen includes other DNA sequences encoding the same CDR3. Under the authors' procedure: By means of reference gene primer amplification, nucleated cell counts were estimated. Generated by immunoSEQ multiplex PCR, the TCRdb table keeps only in-frame clones and is missing some. The V and J calls and clone size were taken over from that table, and D and trimming were inferred from the DNA. The sample carries approximately 200,000 clones, 75% to 85% recorded once. Trimming removed 1 base from V and 1 base from J; junction bases left unmatched: 3. The CDR3 runs to 16 residues. Germline V gives CDR1 SGHRS, CDR2 YFSETQ.

The receptor was isolated from a woman aged 45-60 years with acute or convalescent COVID-19. This chain uses TRBV5-1 with TRBJ2-3; 10 positions match TRBD2. The sample was peripheral blood. Here the CDR3 reads CASSLLTSGGTDTQYF. CDR3 coding DNA: TGCGCCAGCAGCTTGCTTACTAGCGGGGGCACAGATACGCAGTATTTT.